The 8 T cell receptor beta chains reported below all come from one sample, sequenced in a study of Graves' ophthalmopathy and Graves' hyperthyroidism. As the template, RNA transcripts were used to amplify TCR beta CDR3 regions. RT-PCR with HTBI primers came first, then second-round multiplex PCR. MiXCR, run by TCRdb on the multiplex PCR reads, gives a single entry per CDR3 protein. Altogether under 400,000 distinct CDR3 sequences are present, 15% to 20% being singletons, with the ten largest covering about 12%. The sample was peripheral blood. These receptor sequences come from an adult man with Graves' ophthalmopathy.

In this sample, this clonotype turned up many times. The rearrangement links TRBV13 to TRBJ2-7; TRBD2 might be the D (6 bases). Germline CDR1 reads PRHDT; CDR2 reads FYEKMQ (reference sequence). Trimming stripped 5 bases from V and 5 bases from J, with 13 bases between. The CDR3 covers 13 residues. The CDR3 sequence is CASSRGLVDEQYF. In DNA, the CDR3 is TGTGCCAGCAGCCGGGGACTCGTCGACGAGCAGTACTTC.

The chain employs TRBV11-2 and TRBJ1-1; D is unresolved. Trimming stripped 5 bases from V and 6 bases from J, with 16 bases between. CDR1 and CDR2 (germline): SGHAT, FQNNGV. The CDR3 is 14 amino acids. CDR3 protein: CASSPLQNNPEAFF. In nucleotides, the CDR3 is TGTGCCAGCAGCCCACTACAGAACAACCCTGAAGCTTTCTTT.

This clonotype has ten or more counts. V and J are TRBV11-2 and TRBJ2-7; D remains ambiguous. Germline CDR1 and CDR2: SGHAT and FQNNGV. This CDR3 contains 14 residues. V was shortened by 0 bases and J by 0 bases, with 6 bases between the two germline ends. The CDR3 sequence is CASSLDYSSYEQYF. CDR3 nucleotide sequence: TGTGCCAGCAGCTTAGATTACAGCTCCTACGAGCAGTACTTC.

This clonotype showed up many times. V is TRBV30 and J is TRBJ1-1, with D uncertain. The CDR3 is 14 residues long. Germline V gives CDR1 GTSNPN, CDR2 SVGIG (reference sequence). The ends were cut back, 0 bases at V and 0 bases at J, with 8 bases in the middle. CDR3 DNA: TGTGCCTGGAGTGTACGTGGACTGAACACTGAAGCTTTCTTT. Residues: CAWSVRGLNTEAFF.

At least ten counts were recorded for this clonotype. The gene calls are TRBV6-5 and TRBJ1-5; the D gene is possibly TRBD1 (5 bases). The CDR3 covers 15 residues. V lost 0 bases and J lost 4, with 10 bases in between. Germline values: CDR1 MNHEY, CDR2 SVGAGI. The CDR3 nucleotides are TGTGCCAGCAGTTACTCGAGACAGCCTAATCAGCCCCAGCATTTT. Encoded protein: CASSYSRQPNQPQHF.

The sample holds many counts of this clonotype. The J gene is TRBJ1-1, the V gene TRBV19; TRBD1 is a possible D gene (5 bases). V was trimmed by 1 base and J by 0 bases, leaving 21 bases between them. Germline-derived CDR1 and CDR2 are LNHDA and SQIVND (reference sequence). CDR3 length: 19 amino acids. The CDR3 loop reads CASSIGKYRGEGVNTEAFF. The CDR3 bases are TGTGCCAGTAGTATAGGGAAATATCGGGGCGAAGGCGTGAACACTGAAGCTTTCTTT. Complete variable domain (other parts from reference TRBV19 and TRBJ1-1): DGGITQSPKYLFRKEGQNVTLSCEQNLNHDAMYWYRQDPGQGLRLIYYSQIVNDFQKGDIAEGYSVSREKKESFPLTVTSAQKNPTAFYLCASSIGKYRGEGVNTEAFFGQGTRLTVV.

The CDR3 DNA follows: TGTGCCAGCAGCCGTAATTCTCGGAACACTGAAGCTTTCTTT. This encodes CASSRNSRNTEAFF. The chain combines TRBV12-3 or TRBV12-4 with TRBJ1-1, with unresolved D. V was clipped by 6 bases and J by 1 base, with 12 bases between them. CDR3 length: 14 amino acids.

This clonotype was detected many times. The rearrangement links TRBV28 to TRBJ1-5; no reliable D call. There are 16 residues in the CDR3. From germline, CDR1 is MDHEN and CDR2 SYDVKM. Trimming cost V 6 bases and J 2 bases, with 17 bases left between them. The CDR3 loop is CASSHGKGGGNQPQHF. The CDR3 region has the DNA TGTGCCAGCAGCCACGGGAAGGGAGGCGGCAATCAGCCCCAGCATTTT. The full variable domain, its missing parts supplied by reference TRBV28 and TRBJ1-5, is DVKVTQSSRYLVKRTGEKVFLECVQDMDHENMFWYRQDPGLGLRLIYFSYDVKMKEKGDIPEGYSVSREKKERFSLILESASTNQTSMYLCASSHGKGGGNQPQHFGDGTRLSIL.